Included here is one TCR beta chain sequence, with context. Antigen unknown. This sample was taken from a study of T cell repertoires in cytomegalovirus infection. For the study at large: It can be stated that public TCR beta signatures indicated CMV infection as well as a matching HLA type.

General study results and limits: CMV-specific TCR beta clonotypes restricted by HLA-C dominated the ex vivo response. Carriage of CMV together with the relevant HLA was identifiable through cumulative public TCR beta family frequency.

TCRdb independently ran MiXCR on the reads; one entry per CDR3 protein. The sample consists of 450,000 to 550,000 distinct CDR3 sequences, 15% to 20% of them appearing once. What was sequenced was CD8+ T cells from PBMCs. The TCR was taken from a human donor in good health (CMV status not recorded). Some clones in this sample may be carry-over from other donors' samples.

The CDR3 loop reads CASNLKPTTSSNQPQHF. CDR3 bases: TGTGCCAGCAACCTAAAGCCGACGACATCCTCCAATCAGCCCCAGCATTTT. The rearrangement links TRBV5-5 to TRBJ1-5; D remains ambiguous. V was cut by 6 bases and J by 3 bases, with 22 bases left in between. Germline values: CDR1 SGHKS, CDR2 YYEKEE (reference sequence). The CDR3 is made up of 17 amino acids.